Shown below are 2 T cell receptor beta chains from a single sample sequenced in a study of T cell responses to AZD1222 COVID-19 vaccine listed by TCRdb under 2021. What this sample's time point label stands for: baseline before first vaccination. The sample's treatment or condition label, in plain terms: meningococcal conjugate vaccine given as trial control. Libraries were made using the immunoSEQ multiplex PCR assay. TCRdb holds this immuneACCESS table with in-frame rearrangements only. Some clones are missing; in checked studies, unresolved V genes explain under half, and the rest has no known cause. This sample has around 100,000 clones in its table, and about 89% of those were observed once. The top ten clones comprise 4% to 5% of the sample. This specimen was peripheral blood, taken on day 0 of MenACWY control vaccination. The receptor source for this set is an adult in good health.

The rearrangement joins TRBV7-6 to TRBJ2-5; 12 bases are shared with TRBD2. There are 15 residues in the CDR3. CDR1 is SGHVS and CDR2 is FNYEAQ in the germline V gene. V lost 5 bases, J lost 5 bases, and 6 bases stayed unmatched. The CDR3 coding sequence is TGTGCCAGCAGCCCTCCCACTAGCGGGGGGGAGACCCAGTACTTC. Protein sequence: CASSPPTSGGETQYF.

J is TRBJ1-2 and V is TRBV19; D remains unclear. The germline V gene encodes CDR1 LNHDA and CDR2 SQIVND (reference sequence). V lost 6 bases and J 7 bases, leaving 3 bases between the germline ends. CDR3 size: 9 residues. The CDR3 is CASRTGYTF. In DNA form, the CDR3 reads TGTGCCAGTAGAACTGGCTACACCTTC.